This T cell receptor beta chain was recorded in a study of glioma-infiltrating T cells after dendritic cell vaccination. The time point was: after dendritic cell vaccination, including at tumor progression/relapse. V lost 5 bases and J 5 bases, leaving 3 bases between the germline ends. CDR3 length: 10 residues. Germline-derived CDR1 and CDR2 are SEHNR and FQNEAQ (reference sequence). Here immunoSEQ multiplex PCR was the method, and the copy in TCRdb shows in-frame clones only, minus some. The sample includes tens of thousands of clones, over 75% of them seen just once. The receptor was isolated from a human donor with glioblastoma. The sequenced sample was blood, obtained after dendritic cell vaccination. This chain links TRBV7-9 with TRBJ1-2; no clear D gene. The CDR3 DNA is TGTGCCAGCAGCCTATATGGCTACACCTTC. Translated: CASSLYGYTF.